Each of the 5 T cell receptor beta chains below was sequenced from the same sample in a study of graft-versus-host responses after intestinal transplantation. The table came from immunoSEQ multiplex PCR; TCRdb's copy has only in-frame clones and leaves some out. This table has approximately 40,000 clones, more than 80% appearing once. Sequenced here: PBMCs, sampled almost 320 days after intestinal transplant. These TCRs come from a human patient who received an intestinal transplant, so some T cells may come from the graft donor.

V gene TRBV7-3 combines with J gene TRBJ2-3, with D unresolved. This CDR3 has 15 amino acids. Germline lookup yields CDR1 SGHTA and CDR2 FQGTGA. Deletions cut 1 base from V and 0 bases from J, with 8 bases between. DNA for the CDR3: TGTGCCAGCAGCTTAAATGGGATTAGCACAGATACGCAGTATTTT. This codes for CASSLNGISTDTQYF.

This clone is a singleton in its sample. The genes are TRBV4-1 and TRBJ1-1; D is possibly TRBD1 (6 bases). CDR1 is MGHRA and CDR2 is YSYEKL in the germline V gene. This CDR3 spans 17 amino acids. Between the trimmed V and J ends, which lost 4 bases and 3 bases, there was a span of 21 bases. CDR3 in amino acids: CASSRSLWGAGDTEAFF. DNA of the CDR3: TGCGCCAGCAGCCGGTCGTTATGGGGGGCAGGTGACACTGAAGCTTTCTTT.

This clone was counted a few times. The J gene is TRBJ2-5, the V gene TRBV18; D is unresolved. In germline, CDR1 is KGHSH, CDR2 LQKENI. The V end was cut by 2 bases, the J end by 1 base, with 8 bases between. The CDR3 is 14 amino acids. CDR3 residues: CASSPIGIQETQYF. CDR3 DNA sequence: TGTGCCAGCTCACCAATAGGGATCCAAGAGACCCAGTACTTC.

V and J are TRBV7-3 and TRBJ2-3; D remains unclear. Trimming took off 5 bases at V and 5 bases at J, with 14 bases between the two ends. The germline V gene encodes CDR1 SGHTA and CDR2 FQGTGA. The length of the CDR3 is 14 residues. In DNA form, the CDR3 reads TGTGCCAGCAGCGACCCCCCATGGAGAGATACGCAGTATTTT. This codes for CASSDPPWRDTQYF.

The CDR3 sequence: CASSPRPTSGGTDTQYF. Written as DNA, the CDR3 is TGTGCCAGCTCACCACGGCCGACTAGCGGGGGCACAGATACGCAGTATTTT. The chain has TRBV18 and TRBJ2-3; 11 bases are shared with TRBD2. Germline V lookup: CDR1 KGHSH, CDR2 LQKENI. Unmatched junction bases numbered 4, after V lost 1 base and J lost 1 base. The CDR3 has 17 amino acids.